These 32 T cell receptor beta chains share one sample of origin, sequenced in a study of blood T cell repertoires in COVID-19. Sequencing was performed with immunoSEQ multiplex PCR; in TCRdb, only in-frame clones are kept and a portion is missing. Among around 50,000 clones listed, 80% to 90% were seen once. Sequencing was done on a sample of peripheral blood. These receptors originate from a human donor in a cohort sampled during active COVID-19.

This chain joins TRBV28 and TRBJ1-5; D might be TRBD1 (6 bases). Germline values: CDR1 MDHEN, CDR2 SYDVKM. V shed 6 bases and J shed 7 bases, with 16 bases lying between them. The CDR3 loop spans 14 amino acids. The CDR3 bases are TGTGCCAGCAGAAGCGGACAGCCCGGGCAGCCCCAGCATTTT. Encoded protein: CASRSGQPGQPQHF.

The gene calls are TRBV10-3 and TRBJ2-5, with TRBD2 matching over 11 bases. The V gene end was trimmed by 0 bases and the J gene end by 4 bases; junction bases not matched to a gene: 7. CDR3 length: 17 amino acids. Germline V gene lookup returns CDR1 ENHRY and CDR2 SYGVKD. This chain's CDR3 is CAISESLAGVGRETQYF. The CDR3 DNA follows: TGTGCCATCAGTGAGTCACTAGCGGGAGTTGGGCGAGAGACCCAGTACTTC.

This chain links TRBV7-8 with TRBJ1-2, with 7 bases identical to TRBD1. This CDR3 has 13 residues. CDR1 SGHVS and CDR2 FQNEAQ come from the germline V gene. The ends lost 5 bases at V and 8 bases at J; junction bases unmatched: 8. CDR3 in amino acids: CASSADRAVGYTF. In DNA, the CDR3 is TGTGCCAGCAGCGCCGACAGGGCGGTCGGCTACACCTTC.

This chain links TRBV9 with TRBJ1-6; D is uncertain. The CDR3 loop spans 16 amino acids. V lost 3 bases to trimming and J lost 0 bases, with 10 bases between them. Germline-derived CDR1 and CDR2 are SGDLS and YYNGEE. The CDR3 sequence is CASSGAGSSYNSPLHF. DNA for the CDR3: TGTGCCAGCAGCGGTGCGGGGAGCTCCTATAATTCACCCCTCCACTTT. The whole variable domain, filled in from reference TRBV9 and TRBJ1-6, reads DSGVTQTPKHLITATGQRVTLRCSPRSGDLSVYWYQQSLDQGLQFLIQYYNGEERAKGNILERFSAQQFPDLHSELNLSSLELGDSALYFCASSGAGSSYNSPLHFGNGTRLTVT.

Regarding this clone: Distinct nucleotide sequences in the sample also encode this CDR3. The chain couples TRBV6-1 to TRBJ1-5; D is possibly TRBD1 (6 bases). V lost 1 base and J 6 bases, leaving 13 bases between the germline ends. Germline V CDR1 and CDR2: MNHNS, SASEGT. CDR3 length: 15 amino acids. Here the CDR3 reads CASSEGQGWGQPQHF. CDR3 DNA sequence: TGTGCCAGCAGTGAAGGGCAGGGGTGGGGTCAGCCCCAGCATTTT.

The chain uses TRBV3-1 (or the pseudogene TRBV3-2) and TRBJ1-5; D perhaps matches TRBD1 (6 bases). Trimming took 3 bases from V and 9 from J, leaving 18 bases between them. In germline, CDR1 is LGHDT, CDR2 YNNKEL (reference sequence). The CDR3 covers 15 residues. The CDR3 is CASSHGGQSNRPQHF. In nucleotides, the CDR3 is TGTGCCAGCAGCCACGGCGGACAGAGCAACAGGCCCCAGCATTTT.

The V gene is TRBV5-1, the J gene TRBJ2-7; 9 bases line up with TRBD2. Germline CDR1 is SGHRS and CDR2 is YFSETQ. The CDR3 consists of 14 residues. V trimming: 4 bases; J trimming: 2 bases; junction bases outside the gene matches: 4. The CDR3 here is CASSKTSGTYEQYF. CDR3 nucleotide sequence: TGCGCCAGCAGCAAGACTAGCGGAACCTACGAGCAGTACTTC.

The chain links TRBV12-3 or TRBV12-4 to TRBJ2-5, with D possibly matching TRBD2 (7 bases). V was trimmed by 10 bases and J by 5 bases, leaving 17 bases between them. The CDR3 runs to 13 residues. In nucleotides, the CDR3 is TGTGCCACCAGAGGGGGGGTTGGTGAGACCCAGTACTTC. Translation gives CATRGGVGETQYF.

The chain carries TRBV18 and TRBJ2-7; D is perhaps TRBD2 (6 bases). Trimming took off 2 bases at V and 3 bases at J, with 20 bases between the two ends. Germline V gene lookup returns CDR1 KGHSH and CDR2 LQKENI. The CDR3 is 17 amino acids. The CDR3 is CASSPGGYGQGNYEQYF. CDR3 sequence (DNA): TGTGCCAGCTCACCAGGGGGGTACGGCCAGGGAAACTACGAGCAGTACTTC.

The rearrangement joins TRBV28 to TRBJ2-2, with 11 bases that match TRBD2. CDR3 length equals 18 residues. The germline V gene has CDR1 MDHEN and CDR2 SYDVKM. V was clipped by 6 bases and J by 6 bases; unmatched bases: 15. DNA of the CDR3: TGTGCCAGCAGCTTACCTTACCGGACTAGCGGGTTGTCCGGGGAGCTGTTTTTT. Translated, it gives CASSLPYRTSGLSGELFF.

For the CDR3, the DNA is TGCGCCAGCAGCCAAGAATGGCGGGGGGGCCGCGGAGATACGCAGTATTTT. Its translation is CASSQEWRGGRGDTQYF. The J gene is TRBJ2-3, the V gene TRBV4-3; 9 bases agree with TRBD2. This CDR3 is 17 amino acids long. V lost 0 bases to trimming and J lost 5 bases; unmatched junction nucleotides: 9. Germline lookup yields CDR1 LGHNA and CDR2 YSLEER.

This chain links TRBV6-1 with TRBJ1-4; 8 nucleotides match TRBD1. The CDR3 sequence is 14 residues long. The V gene end was trimmed by 1 base and the J gene end by 6 bases; junction bases not matched to a gene: 1. Germline V CDR1 and CDR2: MNHNS, SASEGT. CDR3 amino acids: CASSEGTGYEKLFF. The CDR3 DNA reads as TGTGCCAGCAGTGAAGGGACAGGGTATGAAAAACTGTTTTTT.

This clone was recorded only once. CDR3 DNA sequence: TGTGCCAGCAGTACCGGAGTTTATAGCAATCAGCCCCAGCATTTT. Its protein product is CASSTGVYSNQPQHF. The chain combines TRBV6-2 or TRBV6-3 with TRBJ1-5; D ambiguous. Germline loops: CDR1 MNHEY, CDR2 SVGEGT. The V end lost 5 bases, the J end lost 0 bases, and 11 bases lay between the germline ends. This CDR3 comprises 15 residues.

The J gene is TRBJ2-2, the V gene TRBV20-1; 8 bases fit TRBD1. The germline gives CDR1 DFQATT, CDR2 SNEGSKA (reference sequence). J lost 6 bases, V lost 3 bases, and 9 bases had no gene match. The CDR3 is 15 amino acids. The CDR3 bases are TGCAGTGCTAGTGAACCAGGGGGCGTCGCCGGGGAGCTGTTTTTT. This gives the protein CSASEPGGVAGELFF.

The chain recombines TRBV6-2 or TRBV6-3 with TRBJ1-2; D is ambiguous. The germline V gene has CDR1 MNHEY and CDR2 SVGEGT. CDR3 length equals 13 residues. V lost 2 bases and J 7 bases, leaving 11 bases between the germline ends. In DNA form, the CDR3 reads TGTGCCAGCAGTTACGGAGAAAACGGTGGCTACACCTTC. Translating it yields CASSYGENGGYTF.

The V call is TRBV24-1, the J call TRBJ2-7; D not resolved. Deletions cut 3 bases from V and 3 bases from J, with 5 bases between. CDR3 length equals 12 residues. Germline loops: CDR1 KGHDR, CDR2 SFDVKD. The CDR3 nucleotides are TGTGCCACCAGTGATGCGGACTACGAGCAGTACTTC. Amino acid sequence: CATSDADYEQYF.

The genes are TRBV7-6 and TRBJ2-2; 7 nucleotides agree with TRBD1. CDR1 SGHVS and CDR2 FNYEAQ come from the germline V gene. This CDR3 is 16 amino acids long. After removal of 5 bases from V and 5 bases from J, the junction contained 11 bases not matched to a gene. The CDR3 sequence is CASSQQGEVGTGELFF. In DNA form, the CDR3 reads TGTGCCAGCAGCCAGCAGGGGGAAGTTGGTACCGGGGAGCTGTTTTTT.

This clone was seen a few times. The V call is TRBV15, the J call TRBJ1-6; D gene ambiguous. Germline V lookup: CDR1 LNHNV, CDR2 YYDKDF (reference sequence). The CDR3 totals 14 residues. V lost 0 bases and J 8 bases, leaving 8 bases between the germline ends. CDR3 DNA: TGTGCCACCAGCAGAGATCGCACTGATTCACCCCTCCACTTT. It specifies CATSRDRTDSPLHF.

CDR3 sequence: CASSERLLTDTQYF. The CDR3 nucleotides are TGTGCCAGTAGTGAGCGGTTACTAACAGATACGCAGTATTTT. The rearrangement uses TRBV19 and TRBJ2-3, with D possibly TRBD2 on 5 matching bases. With 5 bases removed from V and 3 bases from J, the gap between germline ends came to 12 bases. This CDR3 contains 14 residues. The germline V gene encodes CDR1 LNHDA and CDR2 SQIVND (reference sequence).

This clone was observed a single time. The chain recombines TRBV28 with TRBJ1-2; 8 bases fit TRBD1. The CDR3 is 16 amino acids. CDR1 and CDR2 (germline): MDHEN, SYDVKM. V was pared by 2 bases and J by 4 bases, with 9 bases of the junction left unmatched. The CDR3 region is CASSLALGQGFYGYTF. CDR3 in DNA: TGTGCCAGCAGTTTAGCCCTTGGACAGGGATTCTATGGCTACACCTTC.

The chain is built from TRBV28 and TRBJ1-6; a weak D match, TRBD1 (6 bases). Germline CDR1 MDHEN, CDR2 SYDVKM. The CDR3 loop spans 14 amino acids. Trimming removed 5 bases at V and 6 bases at J, with 11 bases between. Written as DNA, the CDR3 is TGTGCCAGCAGTCTCGACAGGCGTAATTCACCCCTCCACTTT. It yields the protein CASSLDRRNSPLHF.

The chain is built from TRBV5-4 and TRBJ2-5, with 10 bases fitting TRBD2. Germline CDR1 SGHNT, CDR2 YYREEE (reference sequence). The CDR3 covers 15 residues. The junction had 8 bases not matched to a gene; V was cut back by 4 bases and J by 5 bases. The CDR3 bases are TGTGCCAGCAGCCCACTAGCGGGGCTCGGGGAGACCCAGTACTTC. It translates to CASSPLAGLGETQYF. Looking up the rest from reference TRBV5-4 and TRBJ2-5 gives the full variable domain: ETGVTQSPTHLIKTRGQQVTLRCSSQSGHNTVSWYQQALGQGPQFIFQYYREEENGRGNFPPRFSGLQFPNYSSELNVNALELDDSALYLCASSPLAGLGETQYFGPGTRLLVL.

The rearrangement links TRBV28 to TRBJ1-5, with D possibly matching TRBD1 (5 bases). The CDR3 is 15 residues long. V shed 6 bases and J shed 0 bases, with 12 bases lying between them. The germline CDR1 and CDR2 sequences are MDHEN and SYDVKM. This chain's CDR3 is CASRSTVYSNQPQHF. The CDR3 nucleotides read TGTGCCAGCAGGTCGACAGTATATAGCAATCAGCCCCAGCATTTT.

The CDR3 reads CASSWRQGPTDTQYF. CDR3 nucleotide sequence: TGTGCCAGCAGCTGGAGACAGGGCCCCACAGATACGCAGTATTTT. V is TRBV7-9 and J is TRBJ2-3; 7 bases are shared with TRBD1. The CDR3 spans 15 residues. Germline lookup yields CDR1 SEHNR and CDR2 FQNEAQ (reference sequence). Germline trimming cut 4 bases from V and 2 bases from J; bases unmatched to any gene: 6.

The rearrangement joins TRBV27 to TRBJ2-2; 9 bases are shared with TRBD1. V was clipped by 5 bases and J by 6 bases; unmatched bases: 7. Germline V gene data show CDR1 as MNHEY and CDR2 as SMNVEV (reference sequence). The CDR3 is 15 amino acids. As DNA, the CDR3 is TGTGCCAGCAGTAAAGGACAGGGGAGAGCCGGGGAGCTGTTTTTT. The encoded protein is CASSKGQGRAGELFF.

The chain employs TRBV19 and TRBJ1-5, with 7 bases lining up with TRBD1. V lost 7 bases to trimming and J lost 10 bases; unmatched junction nucleotides: 16. Germline assignment: CDR1 LNHDA and CDR2 SQIVND (reference sequence). This CDR3 region has 15 residues. CDR3 DNA sequence: TGTGCCAGTAACTACAATACAGGAGCAGGGGGACCCCAGCATTTT. Protein: CASNYNTGAGGPQHF.

The chain uses TRBV29-1 and TRBJ2-3, with D maybe TRBD2 (7 bases). Trimming left V 4 bases short and J 4 bases short, with 15 bases between. The CDR3 runs to 14 residues. The germline CDR1 and CDR2 sequences are SQVTM and ANQGSEA. The CDR3 DNA sequence: TGCAGCGTTGGAGGGGGGGAGGGGTCAGATACGCAGTATTTT. As protein: CSVGGGEGSDTQYF.

The genes are TRBV10-3 and TRBJ2-7; maybe TRBD2 (6 bases). Trimming took 2 bases from V and 0 from J, leaving 23 bases between them. CDR1 and CDR2 from the germline V gene are ENHRY and SYGVKD. CDR3 size: 19 residues. The CDR3 here is CAISEAGGYSGISSYEQYF. The CDR3 DNA follows: TGTGCCATCAGTGAGGCGGGTGGGTATAGCGGCATAAGCTCCTACGAGCAGTACTTC.

This clone has just a few counts. The chain joins TRBV24-1 to TRBJ2-2; TRBD1 matches 8 bases. After removal of 7 bases from V and 4 bases from J, the junction contained 10 bases not matched to a gene. This CDR3 is 16 amino acids long. Germline CDR1 KGHDR, CDR2 SFDVKD. The CDR3 nucleotides are TGTGCCACCAGAGAAGACAGGGGACATTCCACCGGGGAGCTGTTTTTT. Protein: CATREDRGHSTGELFF.

The chain recombines TRBV5-4 with TRBJ2-3; 7 positions agree with TRBD1. Germline-derived CDR1 and CDR2 are SGHNT and YYREEE (reference sequence). The J segment lost 1 base and the V segment lost 4 bases, leaving 9 bases of the junction unmatched. The CDR3 has 16 amino acids. CDR3 nucleotides: TGTGCCAGCAGCGCCAGCGGACAGGTCCGCACAGATACGCAGTATTTT. This codes for CASSASGQVRTDTQYF.

This clone was found a few times. The rearrangement links TRBV7-9 to TRBJ2-5, with D perhaps TRBD1 (6 bases). The CDR3 extends over 15 amino acids. V gave up 2 bases and J gave up 2 bases, with 12 bases separating them. The germline V gene encodes CDR1 SEHNR and CDR2 FQNEAQ (reference sequence). The CDR3: CASSLSADRQETQYF. In DNA, the CDR3 is TGTGCCAGCAGCTTATCAGCCGACAGGCAAGAGACCCAGTACTTC.

This clone has a single count. The chain links TRBV29-1 to TRBJ1-2; possible D gene TRBD1, 5 bases. V gave up 7 bases and J gave up 1 base, with 10 bases separating them. Germline CDR1 SQVTM, CDR2 ANQGSEA. CDR3 size: 12 residues. This chain's CDR3 is CSASGGNYGYTF. The CDR3 nucleotides are TGCAGCGCCAGCGGGGGTAACTATGGCTACACCTTC.